The 10 T cell receptor beta chains listed next were all sequenced from one sample in a study of blood T cells in healthy people across ages. Primed by a sample-barcoded 5' primer and a J-beta primer mix, a second PCR proceeded for about 7 to 11 cycles. Via MiXCR, TCRdb re-called the 5' RACE reads, giving one row per CDR3 protein. The sample yields about 780,000 distinct CDR3 sequences, roughly 24% seen once. The data also belong to a second study, concerning T cells of mothers and their children.

Sequenced: blood. These receptors all come from a boy between 10 and 17 years old in good health.

CDR3 sequence reads: CASSSPDSSTSGANVLTF. CDR3 DNA sequence: TGTGCCAGCAGCTCTCCAGACAGCTCCACCTCTGGGGCCAACGTCCTGACTTTC. The chain links TRBV13 to TRBJ2-6; possible D gene TRBD1, 5 bases. Germline V gene sequence: CDR1 PRHDT, CDR2 FYEKMQ (reference sequence). The CDR3 contains 18 residues. Trimming stripped 4 bases from V and 0 bases from J, with 16 bases between.

The table lists this clonotype with a few counts. This chain connects TRBV5-1 to TRBJ2-3; D ambiguous. Germline CDR1 is SGHRS and CDR2 is YFSETQ. The V gene lost 1 base and the J gene lost 0 bases, with 6 bases spanning the gap. This CDR3 has 14 residues. CDR3 nucleotide sequence: TGCGCCAGCAGCTTGAAGGACAGCACAGATACGCAGTATTTT. Amino acids: CASSLKDSTDTQYF.

The chain links TRBV6-6 to TRBJ1-2, with 7 bases lining up with TRBD1. J lost 9 bases, V lost 4 bases, and 11 bases had no gene match. Germline CDR1 and CDR2: MNHNY and SVGAGI (reference sequence). The CDR3 length is 14 residues. The CDR3 sequence: CASSSTRQGHRYTF. CDR3 DNA: TGTGCCAGCAGTTCCACTCGACAGGGCCATCGCTACACCTTC.

The rearrangement uses TRBV10-3 and TRBJ2-5; 10 bases line up with TRBD1. Germline V gene lookup returns CDR1 ENHRY and CDR2 SYGVKD. This CDR3 comprises 13 residues. Trimming took 8 bases from V and 11 from J; bases not matched to a gene: 11. The CDR3 loop reads CAIQEGQGIRQYF. CDR3 DNA: TGTGCCATCCAGGAGGGACAGGGGATACGGCAGTACTTC.

CDR3 sequence reads: CASSQDLGNGYTF. The CDR3 DNA follows: TGTGCCAGCAGCCAAGATCTGGGGAATGGCTACACCTTC. The chain recombines TRBV4-2 with TRBJ1-2; D unclear. V was shortened by 0 bases and J by 6 bases, with 8 bases between the two germline ends. Germline V CDR1 and CDR2: LGHNA, YNFKEQ. This CDR3 is built from 13 residues.

The chain employs TRBV5-1 and TRBJ1-2, with TRBD1 matching 7 bases. Germline V CDR1 and CDR2: SGHRS, YFSETQ. CDR3 length: 16 amino acids. Unmatched junction bases numbered 10, after V lost 3 bases and J lost 2 bases. The CDR3, as DNA: TGCGCCAGCAGCTATAAGACAGGGAGCCTAAACTATGGCTACACCTTC. Amino acid sequence: CASSYKTGSLNYGYTF.

This clonotype was counted a few times. V and J are TRBV6-6 and TRBJ2-5; 9 positions agree with TRBD2. The J call may be in error: the DNA end matches TRBJ2-1 better. The CDR3 spans 15 residues. Germline assignment: CDR1 MNHNY and CDR2 SVGAGI (reference sequence). DNA of the CDR3: TGTGCCAGCAGTAACGGGGCGGGGGGGTACAATGAGCAGTTCTTC. As protein: CASSNGAGGYNEQFF.

The chain uses TRBV3-1 and TRBJ1-1; D unclear. There are 14 residues in the CDR3. CDR1 is LGHDT and CDR2 is YNNKEL in the germline V gene (reference sequence). Deletions cut 0 bases from V and 10 bases from J, with 15 bases between. The CDR3 region has the DNA TGTGCCAGCAGCCAAGAGGCAGGCGCCTGGAGAGCTTTCTTT. This sequence encodes CASSQEAGAWRAFF.

The V gene is TRBV30, the J gene TRBJ1-5; D might be TRBD1 (6 bases). Trimming took off 5 bases at V and 7 bases at J, with 18 bases between the two ends. The CDR3 totals 14 residues. Germline V lookup: CDR1 GTSNPN, CDR2 SVGIG (reference sequence). The CDR3 DNA sequence: TGTGCCTGGGGGATAGGGGGAATAGAACAGCCCCAGCATTTT. It specifies CAWGIGGIEQPQHF. The variable domain in full, completed from reference TRBV30 and TRBJ1-5, reads SQTIHQWPATLVQPVGSPLSLECTVEGTSNPNLYWYRQAAGRGLQLLFYSVGIGQISSEVPQNLSASRPQDRQFILSSKKLLLSDSGFYLCAWGIGGIEQPQHFGDGTRLSIL.

V gene TRBV29-1 combines with J gene TRBJ2-7, with 8 bases matching TRBD1. CDR1 is SQVTM, CDR2 ANQGSEA, per germline. With V trimmed by 3 bases and J by 0 bases, 13 bases remained unmatched. The CDR3 has 17 amino acids. CDR3 DNA: TGCAGCGTTGAGGGCACAACCGGCACAGGGGGCTCCTACGAGCAGTACTTC. Amino acid sequence: CSVEGTTGTGGSYEQYF.